This TCR beta chain was profiled in a study of blood T cells in healthy people across ages. Study-level background: Per two T cells, template switching captured roughly one barcoded beta molecule.

Overall study results and limits: No conclusive comparison of naive versus antigen-experienced cells was possible with unsorted PBMCs. Comparison with aged donors showed that long-lived donors had more naive CD4+ cells and higher diversity.

This clonotype was detected once. Its antigen is not known. The CDR3 runs 13 residues. Trimming left V 1 base short and J 7 bases short, with 12 bases between. The germline V gene encodes CDR1 SGHRS and CDR2 YFSETQ. A second PCR, run for roughly 6 to 11 cycles, used a sample-barcoded 5' primer plus a J-beta primer mix. From the 5' RACE reads, TCRdb called clonotypes with MiXCR, one entry per CDR3 protein. The table lists approximately 1.5 million distinct CDR3 sequences, roughly 43% of them singletons. The chain couples TRBV5-1 to TRBJ2-7, with a weak D call TRBD2 (6 bases). The TCR comes from a woman between 18 and 30 years old in good health. The sequencing input was blood. The chain's CDR3 is CASSLTSTGEQYF. The CDR3 DNA follows: TGCGCCAGCAGCTTGACTAGCACGGGGGAGCAGTACTTC.